This TCR beta chain comes out of a study of cytomegalovirus exposure and HLA in healthy donors. Looking at the study overall: Assignment to the Caucasian-associated ancestry cluster applied to 81% of the approximately 370 genotyped donors.

V lost 4 bases and J lost 0, with 10 bases in between. Germline values: CDR1 MNHEY, CDR2 SMNVEV (reference sequence). This CDR3 has 15 residues. Comment on this clone: What it binds is not known.

Primers: 60 Vbeta forward and 13 Jbeta reverse. The data were produced by immunoSEQ multiplex PCR, yet TCRdb's version contains in-frame clones alone and is incomplete. The table shows approximately 250,000 clones, with approximately 81% occurring only once. Study results and caveats: Sequencing likely generated an artifact that appeared as a cluster of highly shared sequence variants.

This receptor was taken from a girl aged 2-9 years in good health and CMV-seronegative. Sequencing was carried out using PBMCs. V usage is TRBV27 and J usage is TRBJ2-1; possibly TRBD2 for D (6 bases). CDR3: CASSYLAASYNEQFF. The CDR3 DNA reads as TGTGCCAGCAGTTACTTAGCGGCCTCCTACAATGAGCAGTTCTTC.